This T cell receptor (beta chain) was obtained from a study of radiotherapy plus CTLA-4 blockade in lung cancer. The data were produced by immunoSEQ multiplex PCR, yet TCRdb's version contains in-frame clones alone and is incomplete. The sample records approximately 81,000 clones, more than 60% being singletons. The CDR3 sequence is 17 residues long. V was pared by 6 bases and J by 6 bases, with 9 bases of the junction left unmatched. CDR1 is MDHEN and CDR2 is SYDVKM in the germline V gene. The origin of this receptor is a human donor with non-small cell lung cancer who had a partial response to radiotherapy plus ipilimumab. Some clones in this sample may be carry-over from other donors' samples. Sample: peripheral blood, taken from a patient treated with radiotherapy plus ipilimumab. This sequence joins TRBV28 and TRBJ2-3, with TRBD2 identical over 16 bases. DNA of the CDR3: TGTGCCAGCAGAACCGGGACTAGCGGGAGGGACCGGGATACGCAGTATTTT. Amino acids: CASRTGTSGRDRDTQYF.